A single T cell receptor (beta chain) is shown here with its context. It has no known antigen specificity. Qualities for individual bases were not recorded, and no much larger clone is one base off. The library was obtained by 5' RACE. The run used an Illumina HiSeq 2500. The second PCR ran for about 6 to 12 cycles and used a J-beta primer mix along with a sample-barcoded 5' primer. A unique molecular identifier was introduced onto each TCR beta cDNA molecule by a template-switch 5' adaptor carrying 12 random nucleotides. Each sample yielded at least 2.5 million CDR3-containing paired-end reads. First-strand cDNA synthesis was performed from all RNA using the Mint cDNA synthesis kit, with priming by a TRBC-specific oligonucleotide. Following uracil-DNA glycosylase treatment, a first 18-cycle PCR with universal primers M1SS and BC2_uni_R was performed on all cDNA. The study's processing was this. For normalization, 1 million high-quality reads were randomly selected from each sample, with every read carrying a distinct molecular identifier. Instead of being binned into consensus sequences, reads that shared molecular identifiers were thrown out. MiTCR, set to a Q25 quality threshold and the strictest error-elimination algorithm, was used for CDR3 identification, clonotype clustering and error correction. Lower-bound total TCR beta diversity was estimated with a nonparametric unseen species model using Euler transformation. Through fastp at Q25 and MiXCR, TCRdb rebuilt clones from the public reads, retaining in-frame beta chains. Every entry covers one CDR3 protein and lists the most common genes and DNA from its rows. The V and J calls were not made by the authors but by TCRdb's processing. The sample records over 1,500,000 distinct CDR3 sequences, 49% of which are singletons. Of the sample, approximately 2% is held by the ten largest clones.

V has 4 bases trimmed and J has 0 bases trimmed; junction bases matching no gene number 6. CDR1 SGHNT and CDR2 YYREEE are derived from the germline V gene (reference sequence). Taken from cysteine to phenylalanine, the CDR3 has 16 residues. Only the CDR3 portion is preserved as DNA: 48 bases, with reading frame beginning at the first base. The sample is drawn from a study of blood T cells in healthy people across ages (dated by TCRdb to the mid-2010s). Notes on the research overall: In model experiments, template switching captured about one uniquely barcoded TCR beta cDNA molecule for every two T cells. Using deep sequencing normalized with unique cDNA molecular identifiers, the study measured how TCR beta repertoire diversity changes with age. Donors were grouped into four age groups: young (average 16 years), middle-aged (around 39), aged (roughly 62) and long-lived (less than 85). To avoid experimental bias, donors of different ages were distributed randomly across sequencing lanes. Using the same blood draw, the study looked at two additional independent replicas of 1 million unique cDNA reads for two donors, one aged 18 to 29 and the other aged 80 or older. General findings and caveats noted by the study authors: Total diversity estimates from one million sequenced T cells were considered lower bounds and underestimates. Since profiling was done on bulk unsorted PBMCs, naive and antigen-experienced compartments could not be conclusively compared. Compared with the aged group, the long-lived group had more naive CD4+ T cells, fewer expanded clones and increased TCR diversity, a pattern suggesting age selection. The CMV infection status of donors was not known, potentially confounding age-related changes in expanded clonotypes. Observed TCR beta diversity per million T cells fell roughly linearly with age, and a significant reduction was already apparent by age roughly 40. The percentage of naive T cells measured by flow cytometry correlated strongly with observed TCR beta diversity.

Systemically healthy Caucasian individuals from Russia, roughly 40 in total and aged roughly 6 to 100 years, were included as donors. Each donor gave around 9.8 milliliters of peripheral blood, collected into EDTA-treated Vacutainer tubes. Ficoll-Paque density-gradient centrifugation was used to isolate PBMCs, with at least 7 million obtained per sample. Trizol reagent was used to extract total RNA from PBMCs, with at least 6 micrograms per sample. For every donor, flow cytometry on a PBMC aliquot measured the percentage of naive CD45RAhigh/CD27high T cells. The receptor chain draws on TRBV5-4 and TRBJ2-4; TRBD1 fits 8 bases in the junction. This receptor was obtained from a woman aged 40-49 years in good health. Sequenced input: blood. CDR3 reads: CASSPGTGLAKNIQYF. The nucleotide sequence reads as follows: TGTGCCAGCAGCCCCGGGACAGGACTAGCCAAAAACATTCAGTACTTC.